These 25 T cell receptor beta chains were sequenced from one sample in a study of glioma-infiltrating T cells after dendritic cell vaccination. Time point denoted: after dendritic cell vaccination, including at tumor progression/relapse. Profiled with immunoSEQ multiplex PCR; TCRdb holds only in-frame clones, not every one. Among 70,000 to 95,000 clones listed, around 86% were seen once. The source was blood, collected after dendritic cell vaccination. These receptor sequences come from a human donor with glioblastoma.

V usage is TRBV6-5 and J usage is TRBJ2-7; D not certain. There are 15 residues in the CDR3. Per the germline V gene, CDR1 is MNHEY and CDR2 is SVGAGI. The ends were cut back, 7 bases at V and 4 bases at J, with 20 bases in the middle. The CDR3 DNA sequence: TGTGCCAGCATCCAAGGCCCAGGCGATACATACGAGCAGTACTTC. It specifies CASIQGPGDTYEQYF.

This clone appeared a single time. The gene calls are TRBV7-3 and TRBJ2-7; TRBD2 is a possible D gene (7 bases). Between the trimmed V and J ends, which lost 5 bases and 6 bases, there was a span of 17 bases. The CDR3 loop spans 14 amino acids. The germline CDR1 and CDR2 sequences are SGHTA and FQGTGA. CDR3 protein: CASSPIGGEGEQYF. The CDR3 DNA reads as TGTGCCAGCAGCCCCATAGGGGGGGAGGGCGAGCAGTACTTC.

The V call is TRBV18, the J call TRBJ2-1; 9 nucleotides line up with TRBD1. The V gene's germline CDR1 is KGHSH and CDR2 LQKENI. Trimming at V came to 2 bases and at J to 11 bases, leaving 7 bases not matched to a gene. This CDR3 comprises 14 residues. The CDR3 DNA follows: TGTGCCAGCTCACCAAGGACAGGGGAAGATCAGCAGTTCTTC. Amino acids: CASSPRTGEDQQFF.

The chain has TRBV5-6 and TRBJ2-7, with 7 bases lining up with TRBD1. Germline-derived CDR1 and CDR2 are SGHDT and YYEEEE. This CDR3 spans 15 amino acids. V lost 2 bases and J lost 1; bases outside the gene matches: 6. CDR3 sequence (DNA): TGTGCCAGCAGCTTCGGAGGCAGGGGGTCCTACGAGCAGTACTTC. This gives the protein CASSFGGRGSYEQYF. The whole variable domain, filled in from reference TRBV5-6 and TRBJ2-7, reads DAGVTQSPTHLIKTRGQQVTLRCSPKSGHDTVSWYQQALGQGPQFIFQYYEEEERQRGNFPDRFSGHQFPNYSSELNVNALLLGDSALYLCASSFGGRGSYEQYFGPGTRLTVT.

The chain links TRBV18 to TRBJ2-2, with D possibly TRBD2 on 6 matching bases. CDR1 and CDR2 (germline): KGHSH, LQKENI. This CDR3 is built from 15 residues. With 6 bases removed from V and 3 bases from J, the gap between germline ends came to 14 bases. CDR3 loop: CASSLGASDTGELFF. CDR3 coding DNA: TGTGCCAGCTCCCTAGGGGCTAGCGACACCGGGGAGCTGTTTTTT.

The genes are TRBV6-4 and TRBJ1-1; D unclear. This CDR3 contains 12 residues. Between the trimmed V and J ends, which lost 8 bases and 8 bases, there was a span of 15 bases. The V gene's germline CDR1 is MRHNA and CDR2 SNTAGT. CDR3 nucleotides: TGTGCCAGCGGAGGCCTCACTTTGGAAGCTTTCTTT. Amino acid sequence: CASGGLTLEAFF.

The rearrangement joins TRBV10-3 to TRBJ2-3, with TRBD2 identical over 10 bases. The germline V gene has CDR1 ENHRY and CDR2 SYGVKD. The CDR3 covers 16 residues. V lost 6 bases, J lost 4 bases, and 10 bases stayed unmatched. This CDR3 is CAIRQNRLAGPDTQYF. DNA for the CDR3: TGTGCCATCAGACAAAACCGACTAGCGGGCCCAGATACGCAGTATTTT.

The V call is TRBV30, the J call TRBJ2-5, with TRBD2 matching 11 bases. Gene TRBJ2-7 matches the end of the DNA better, so the J call may be wrong. Germline V gives CDR1 GTSNPN, CDR2 SVGIG (reference sequence). There are 15 residues in the CDR3. DNA of the CDR3: TGTGCCTGGAGTGTACTACTAGCGGGAGCCTACGAGCAGTACTTC. Translating it yields CAWSVLLAGAYEQYF.

The J gene is TRBJ2-3, the V gene TRBV7-8; 8 bases match TRBD2. The CDR3 loop spans 16 amino acids. Germline-derived CDR1 and CDR2 are SGHVS and FQNEAQ. The V and J ends lost 6 bases and 1 base, in that order; junction bases with no gene match: 9. CDR3 loop: CASSKSQGLGTDTQYF. The CDR3, as DNA: TGTGCCAGCAGTAAATCCCAGGGACTAGGCACAGATACGCAGTATTTT.

The chain carries TRBV9 and TRBJ2-5; D is ambiguous. The J call could be wrong; TRBJ2-7 is a better fit for the DNA end. CDR1 and CDR2 (germline): SGDLS, YYNGEE. The CDR3 consists of 15 residues. The CDR3 DNA sequence: TGTGCCAGCAGCGTAGGTAGTAGCCGCTCCTACGAGCAGTACTTC. Residues: CASSVGSSRSYEQYF.

V is TRBV15 and J is TRBJ2-7; tentative D call: TRBD1 (5 bases). V gave up 0 bases and J gave up 5 bases, with 14 bases separating them. Germline CDR1 reads LNHNV; CDR2 reads YYDKDF (reference sequence). The CDR3 length is 15 residues. The CDR3 nucleotides read TGTGCCACCAGCAGAGATAAAACAGGATACCACGAGCAGTACTTC. Translating it yields CATSRDKTGYHEQYF.

This rearrangement joins TRBV5-1 to TRBJ1-1; a weak D match, TRBD1 (6 bases). The CDR3 has 13 residues. V was pared by 4 bases and J by 5 bases, with 12 bases between. Germline lookup yields CDR1 SGHRS and CDR2 YFSETQ. In DNA form, the CDR3 reads TGCGCCAGCAGCCCAGCAACAGGGACTGAAGCTTTCTTT. It translates to CASSPATGTEAFF.

The rearrangement joins TRBV6-4 to TRBJ2-1; perhaps TRBD2 as D (6 bases). The CDR3 runs to 13 residues. Germline V lookup: CDR1 MRHNA, CDR2 SNTAGT. Written as DNA, the CDR3 is TGTGCAACCCGGGCCGCGGGGAACGATGAGCAGTTCTTC. It yields the protein CATRAAGNDEQFF.

This chain links TRBV6-5 with TRBJ1-2; D is ambiguous. CDR3 length equals 13 residues. V shed 7 bases and J shed 6 bases, with 15 bases lying between them. CDR1 MNHEY and CDR2 SVGAGI come from the germline V gene. In DNA form, the CDR3 reads TGTGCCAGCATCTCCACAGAAGCCAATGGCTACACCTTC. This codes for CASISTEANGYTF.

This chain uses TRBV7-9 with TRBJ2-5; TRBD1 is a possible D gene (5 bases). The length of the CDR3 is 13 residues. Trimming pared 7 bases from V and 5 bases from J, leaving 14 bases between. CDR1 is SEHNR and CDR2 is FQNEAQ in the germline V gene (reference sequence). The CDR3 spells CASTLGPVETQYF. The CDR3 DNA sequence: TGTGCCAGCACCCTGGGGCCTGTTGAGACCCAGTACTTC.

The chain combines TRBV6-5 with TRBJ1-2; 8 nucleotides align to TRBD1. J was trimmed by 3 bases and V by 0 bases; bases with no gene match: 6. Per the germline V gene, CDR1 is MNHEY and CDR2 is SVGAGI. The CDR3 has 16 residues. DNA of the CDR3: TGTGCCAGCAGTTACTCGACAGGGGAGAGGGACTATGGCTACACCTTC. It specifies CASSYSTGERDYGYTF.

The chain combines TRBV10-3 with TRBJ1-1; no firm D call. This CDR3 has 14 amino acids. Germline assignment: CDR1 ENHRY and CDR2 SYGVKD. The V end lost 2 bases, the J end lost 3 bases, and 10 bases lay between the germline ends. Here the CDR3 reads CAISERGSDTEAFF. Written as DNA, the CDR3 is TGTGCCATCAGTGAGCGGGGAAGCGACACTGAAGCTTTCTTT.

The CDR3 protein is CASHRVMNTEAFF. CDR3 DNA: TGTGCCAGCCACAGGGTTATGAACACTGAAGCTTTCTTT. The gene calls are TRBV11-1 and TRBJ1-1; D possibly corresponds to TRBD1 (6 bases). V was cut by 8 bases and J by 0 bases, with 10 bases left in between. Germline CDR1 is SGHAT and CDR2 is FQDESV (reference sequence). The CDR3 loop spans 13 amino acids.

The rearrangement links TRBV4-3 to TRBJ1-2; 7 nucleotides agree with TRBD1. Germline V gives CDR1 LGHNA, CDR2 YSLEER. This CDR3 has 16 amino acids. J lost 2 bases, V lost 4 bases, and 10 bases had no gene match. The CDR3, as DNA: TGCGCCAGCAGCCGAGACAGGGACAGTTGGAACTATGGCTACACCTTC. This encodes CASSRDRDSWNYGYTF.

V and J are TRBV9 and TRBJ2-3; D perhaps matches TRBD1 (6 bases). V lost 4 bases and J 4 bases, leaving 16 bases between the germline ends. This CDR3 spans 15 amino acids. Germline-derived CDR1 and CDR2 are SGDLS and YYNGEE. The CDR3 sequence: CASSTRPGVADTQYF. CDR3 sequence (DNA): TGTGCCAGCAGCACCCGGCCAGGGGTGGCAGATACGCAGTATTTT.

The gene calls are TRBV6-5 and TRBJ1-1; D gene unclear. The germline V gene encodes CDR1 MNHEY and CDR2 SVGAGI. V was clipped by 11 bases and J by 0 bases, with 13 bases between them. The CDR3 has 13 residues. DNA for the CDR3: TGTGCCTCTTTCCGTGAGGTGAACACTGAAGCTTTCTTT. Amino acids: CASFREVNTEAFF.

This clone was seen a single time. The rearrangement links TRBV25-1 to TRBJ1-1; TRBD1 agrees at 7 bases. The germline V gene has CDR1 MGHDK and CDR2 SYGVNS. Trimming at V came to 4 bases and at J to 10 bases, leaving 3 bases not matched to a gene. The CDR3 length is 11 residues. CDR3: CASSADRRAFF. The DNA for the CDR3 is TGTGCCAGCAGTGCGGACAGGAGAGCTTTCTTT.

V gene TRBV18 combines with J gene TRBJ1-5; D is ambiguous. The CDR3 is 13 amino acids. Germline V gene data show CDR1 as KGHSH and CDR2 as LQKENI. V gave up 2 bases and J gave up 3 bases, with 5 bases separating them. The chain's CDR3 is CASSPEVNQPQHF. The CDR3 nucleotides read TGTGCCAGCTCACCAGAGGTCAATCAGCCCCAGCATTTT.

V and J are TRBV7-3 and TRBJ2-3; possibly TRBD2 for D (6 bases). V dropped 9 bases and J dropped 0 bases, with 19 bases sitting between them. CDR3 length equals 16 residues. Germline-derived CDR1 and CDR2 are SGHTA and FQGTGA. CDR3 DNA sequence: TGTGCCAGGACCAAATTGGAGGGAGCTAGCACAGATACGCAGTATTTT. Translating it yields CARTKLEGASTDTQYF.

The chain joins TRBV7-9 to TRBJ1-2; 12 bases agree with TRBD1. CDR1 and CDR2 from the germline V gene are SEHNR and FQNEAQ (reference sequence). CDR3 length: 18 amino acids. Trimming removed 4 bases from V and 4 bases from J; junction bases left unmatched: 13. CDR3: CASSSRVGTGGAGYGYTF. In nucleotides, the CDR3 is TGTGCCAGCAGCTCACGGGTAGGGACAGGGGGCGCAGGCTATGGCTACACCTTC.